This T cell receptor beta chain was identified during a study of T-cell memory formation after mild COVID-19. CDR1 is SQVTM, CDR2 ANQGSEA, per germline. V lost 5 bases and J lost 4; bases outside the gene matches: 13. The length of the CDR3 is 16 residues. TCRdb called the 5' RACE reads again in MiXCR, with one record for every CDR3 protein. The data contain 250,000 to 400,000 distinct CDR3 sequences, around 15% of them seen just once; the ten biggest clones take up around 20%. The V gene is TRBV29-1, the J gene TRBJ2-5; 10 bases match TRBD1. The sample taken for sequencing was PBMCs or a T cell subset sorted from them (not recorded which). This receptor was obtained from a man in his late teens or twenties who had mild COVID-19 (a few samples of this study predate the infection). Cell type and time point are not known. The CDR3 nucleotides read TGCAGCGTTCTGGGGGGCGGGACAGGGGACATAGAGACCCAGTACTTC. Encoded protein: CSVLGGGTGDIETQYF.